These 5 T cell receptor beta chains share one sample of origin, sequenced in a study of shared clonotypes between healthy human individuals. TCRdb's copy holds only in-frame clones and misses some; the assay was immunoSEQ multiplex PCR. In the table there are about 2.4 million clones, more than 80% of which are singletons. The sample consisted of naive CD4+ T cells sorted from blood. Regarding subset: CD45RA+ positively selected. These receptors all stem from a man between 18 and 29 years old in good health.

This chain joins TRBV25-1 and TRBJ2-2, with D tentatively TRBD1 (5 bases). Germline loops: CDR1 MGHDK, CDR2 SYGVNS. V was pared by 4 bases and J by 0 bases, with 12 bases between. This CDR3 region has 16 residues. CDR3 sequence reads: CASSGNPTANTGELFF. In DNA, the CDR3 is TGTGCCAGCAGTGGCAATCCGACAGCGAACACCGGGGAGCTGTTTTTT.

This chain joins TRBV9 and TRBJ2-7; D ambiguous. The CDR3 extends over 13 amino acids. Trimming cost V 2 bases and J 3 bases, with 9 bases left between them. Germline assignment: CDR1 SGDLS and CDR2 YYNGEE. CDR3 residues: CASSVRSGYEQYF. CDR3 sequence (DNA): TGTGCCAGCAGCGTCCGGTCCGGCTACGAGCAGTACTTC.

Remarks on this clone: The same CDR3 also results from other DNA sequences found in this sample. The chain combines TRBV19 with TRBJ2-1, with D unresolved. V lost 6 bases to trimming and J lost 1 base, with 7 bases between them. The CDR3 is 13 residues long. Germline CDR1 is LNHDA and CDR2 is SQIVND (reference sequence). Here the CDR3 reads CASSRASYNEQFF. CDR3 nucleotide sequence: TGTGCCAGTAGCCGGGCTTCCTACAATGAGCAGTTCTTC.

The CDR3 sequence is CASSPTGGPSYEQYF. The CDR3 nucleotides are TGCGCCAGCAGTCCGACAGGGGGTCCCTCCTACGAGCAGTACTTC. The chain joins TRBV5-1 to TRBJ2-7; 9 nucleotides line up with TRBD1. V was pared by 5 bases and J by 0 bases, with 6 bases of the junction left unmatched. CDR3 length: 15 residues. Germline lookup yields CDR1 SGHRS and CDR2 YFSETQ.

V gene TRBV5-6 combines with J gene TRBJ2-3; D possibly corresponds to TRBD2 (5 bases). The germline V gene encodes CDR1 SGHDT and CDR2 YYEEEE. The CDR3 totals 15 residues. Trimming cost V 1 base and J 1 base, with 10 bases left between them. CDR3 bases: TGTGCCAGCAGCTTGTACGGGATAGGCACAGATACGCAGTATTTT. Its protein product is CASSLYGIGTDTQYF.